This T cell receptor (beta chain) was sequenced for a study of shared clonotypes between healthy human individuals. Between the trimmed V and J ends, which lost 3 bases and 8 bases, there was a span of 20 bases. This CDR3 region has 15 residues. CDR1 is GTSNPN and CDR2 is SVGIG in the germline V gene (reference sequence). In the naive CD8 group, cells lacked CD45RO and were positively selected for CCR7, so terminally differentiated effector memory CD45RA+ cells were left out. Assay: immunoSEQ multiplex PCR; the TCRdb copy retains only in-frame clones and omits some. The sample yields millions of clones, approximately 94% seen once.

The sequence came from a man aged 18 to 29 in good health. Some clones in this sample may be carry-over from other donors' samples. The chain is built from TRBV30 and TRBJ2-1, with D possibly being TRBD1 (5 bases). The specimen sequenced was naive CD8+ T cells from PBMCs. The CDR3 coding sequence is TGTGCCTGGAGGGGGCTCGCTCCCTTCGAGGATGAGCAGTTCTTC. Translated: CAWRGLAPFEDEQFF.